This T cell receptor (beta chain) was captured in a study of T-cell memory formation after mild COVID-19. Of note for this clonotype: Its target is unknown.

The CDR3 is 13 amino acids. CDR1 SQVTM and CDR2 ANQGSEA come from the germline V gene. The V end lost 3 bases, the J end lost 6 bases, and 15 bases lay between the germline ends. TCR alpha and TCR beta cDNA libraries with sample barcodes and UMIs came from 5'RACE using constant-segment primers. TCRdb ran MiXCR on the 5' RACE reads and lists one entry per CDR3 protein. Among fewer than 450,000 distinct CDR3 sequences listed, 20% to 25% were seen once. Findings and caveats of the study: Contracting clones, day 15 to 85, had balanced CD4/CD8, and later expanders favored CD4+.

This clonotype was sampled from an adult woman who had mild COVID-19 (a few samples of this study predate the infection). Cell type and time point are not known. Sequences were obtained from PBMCs or a T cell subset sorted from them (not recorded which). The chain employs TRBV29-1 and TRBJ2-7, with D maybe TRBD2 (7 bases). The CDR3 reads CSVDSGEGSEQYF. DNA for the CDR3: TGCAGCGTTGATTCAGGGGAGGGGAGCGAGCAGTACTTC.